The 18 T cell receptor beta chains reported below all come from one sample, sequenced in a study of blood T cell repertoires in COVID-19. Assay used: immunoSEQ multiplex PCR; TCRdb lists only in-frame clones, some missing. The data hold 40,000 to 50,000 clones, with about three quarters observed a single time. The sequencing sample was made of peripheral blood. The origin of the receptors is an older woman with acute or convalescent COVID-19.

The chain uses TRBV6-6 and TRBJ1-2; TRBD1 agrees at 9 bases. Looked up from germline, CDR1 is MNHNY and CDR2 is SVGAGI (reference sequence). Trimming at V came to 6 bases and at J to 0 bases, leaving 5 bases not matched to a gene. The CDR3 extends over 15 amino acids. The CDR3 protein is CASSTDRGANYGYTF. CDR3 nucleotides: TGTGCCAGCAGCACGGACAGGGGAGCTAACTATGGCTACACCTTC.

The chain combines TRBV30 with TRBJ2-2; 13 bases agree with TRBD2. From germline, CDR1 is GTSNPN and CDR2 SVGIG (reference sequence). V shed 2 bases, J shed 8 bases, and the junction held 5 bases outside the gene matches. CDR3 length: 15 residues. CDR3 coding DNA: TGTGCCTGGAGTCCTCCGGGACTAGCGGGGGGGGAGCTGTTTTTT. Protein: CAWSPPGLAGGELFF.

J is TRBJ2-7 and V is TRBV11-2; TRBD1 matches 8 bases. The CDR3 contains 15 residues. Germline CDR1 reads SGHAT; CDR2 reads FQNNGV. V lost 5 bases, J lost 6 bases, and 12 bases stayed unmatched. CDR3 residues: CASSPITGQGGEQYF. DNA of the CDR3: TGTGCCAGCAGCCCAATAACCGGACAGGGTGGCGAGCAGTACTTC.

Of note for this clone: At one end the junction does not follow the germline gene, possibly because of a read error. The genes are TRBV7-7 and TRBJ2-5; TRBD1 might be the D (6 bases). Germline values: CDR1 SSHAT, CDR2 FNYEAQ (reference sequence). This CDR3 region has 15 residues. The CDR3 DNA follows: TGTGCTAGCAGCTTAATTCCGGGACATCTAGAGACCCAGTACTTC. Amino acid sequence: CASSLIPGHLETQYF.

The chain combines TRBV2 with TRBJ1-5, with 7 positions matching TRBD1. Germline V gene lookup returns CDR1 SNHLY and CDR2 FYNNEI. V was pared by 4 bases and J by 9 bases, with 12 bases of the junction left unmatched. The CDR3 runs 15 residues. CDR3 DNA sequence: TGTGCCAGCAGTGTGGGACAGCACCAATCCTCGCCCCAGCATTTT. Residues: CASSVGQHQSSPQHF.

This clone was seen only a few times. J is TRBJ2-7 and V is TRBV4-2, with 11 bases that match TRBD2. The length of the CDR3 is 16 residues. CDR1 LGHNA and CDR2 YNFKEQ come from the germline V gene. After removal of 2 bases from V and 4 bases from J, the junction contained 7 bases not matched to a gene. For the CDR3, the DNA is TGTGCCAGCAGCCAAAACCTAGCGGGAGGTACATACGAGCAGTACTTC. It specifies CASSQNLAGGTYEQYF.

The chain combines TRBV7-2 with TRBJ1-4, with TRBD1 matching over 8 bases. The CDR3 has 15 residues. Germline lookup yields CDR1 SGHTA and CDR2 FQGNSA. V lost 0 bases and J lost 8; bases outside the gene matches: 5. The CDR3: CASSLAGQGAEKLFF. The CDR3 DNA is TGTGCCAGCAGCTTAGCCGGACAGGGCGCGGAAAAACTGTTTTTT.

The chain combines TRBV9 with TRBJ2-1; perhaps TRBD1 as D (5 bases). The CDR3 is 14 residues long. Germline V gives CDR1 SGDLS, CDR2 YYNGEE. V was cut by 3 bases and J by 5 bases, with 12 bases left in between. CDR3 in DNA: TGTGCCAGCAGCGGGGCAGGGCTTCACAATGAGCAGTTCTTC. Translating gives CASSGAGLHNEQFF.

J is TRBJ1-5 and V is TRBV19; D not certain. The CDR3 has 13 residues. V was trimmed by 5 bases and J by 7 bases, leaving 12 bases between them. Germline-derived CDR1 and CDR2 are LNHDA and SQIVND (reference sequence). The DNA of the CDR3 is TGTGCCAGTAGTTACTCAGGCGGGCAGCCCCAGCATTTT. It translates to CASSYSGGQPQHF. The variable domain in full, completed from reference TRBV19 and TRBJ1-5, reads DGGITQSPKYLFRKEGQNVTLSCEQNLNHDAMYWYRQDPGQGLRLIYYSQIVNDFQKGDIAEGYSVSREKKESFPLTVTSAQKNPTAFYLCASSYSGGQPQHFGDGTRLSIL.

This chain connects TRBV24-1 to TRBJ1-5, with 7 bases fitting TRBD1. Germline V gene lookup returns CDR1 KGHDR and CDR2 SFDVKD. Trimming took 4 bases from V and 3 from J; bases not matched to a gene: 11. The CDR3 consists of 17 residues. As DNA, the CDR3 is TGTGCCACCAGTGAAGATCGTGGACAGGTCCTCAATCAGCCCCAGCATTTT. Its translation is CATSEDRGQVLNQPQHF.

The chain combines TRBV28 with TRBJ1-1, with 11 bases fitting TRBD1. Germline V lookup: CDR1 MDHEN, CDR2 SYDVKM. The CDR3 is 15 amino acids. V shed 5 bases and J 7 bases; nucleotides not matched to a gene: 9. The CDR3 here is CASSGPGQGEYEAFF. The CDR3 DNA reads as TGTGCCAGCAGTGGTCCGGGACAGGGGGAATATGAAGCTTTCTTT.

This rearrangement joins TRBV2 to TRBJ1-6, with D possibly TRBD1 on 5 matching bases. The germline gives CDR1 SNHLY, CDR2 FYNNEI. V was shortened by 2 bases and J by 3 bases, with 11 bases between the two germline ends. The CDR3 is made up of 16 amino acids. Written as DNA, the CDR3 is TGTGCCAGCAGTGAACATCAGGGCAGCTATAATTCACCCCTCCACTTT. Protein product: CASSEHQGSYNSPLHF.

The chain employs TRBV19 and TRBJ1-2; tentative D call: TRBD1 (6 bases). CDR3 size: 14 residues. CDR1 LNHDA and CDR2 SQIVND come from the germline V gene (reference sequence). The V and J ends lost 4 bases and 2 bases respectively, with 11 bases between them. The CDR3 bases are TGTGCCAGTAGTACCCAAACAGGGAACTATGGCTACACCTTC. This sequence encodes CASSTQTGNYGYTF.

V is TRBV7-8 and J is TRBJ1-3; D gene ambiguous. There are 14 residues in the CDR3. Germline CDR1 is SGHVS and CDR2 is FQNEAQ. V shed 1 base and J shed 3 bases, with 7 bases lying between them. The CDR3 sequence: CASSLDRSGNTIYF. In nucleotides, the CDR3 is TGTGCCAGCAGCTTAGACAGAAGTGGAAACACCATATATTTT.

The chain uses TRBV7-2 and TRBJ2-1, with 9 bases identical to TRBD2. The CDR3 runs to 16 residues. Germline CDR1 is SGHTA and CDR2 is FQGNSA. After removal of 2 bases from V and 4 bases from J, the junction contained 6 bases not matched to a gene. Written as DNA, the CDR3 is TGTGCCAGCAGCTTAAGTAGAGCGGGGGGTTACAATGAGCAGTTCTTC. Amino acid sequence: CASSLSRAGGYNEQFF.

The chain employs TRBV3-1 (or the pseudogene TRBV3-2) and TRBJ2-1, with 8 bases that match TRBD1. Looked up from germline, CDR1 is LGHDT and CDR2 is YNNKEL (reference sequence). Unmatched junction bases numbered 2, after V lost 1 base and J lost 0 bases. The CDR3 is 16 residues long. CDR3: CASSQGQGYSYNEQFF. The CDR3 DNA reads TGTGCCAGCAGCCAAGGACAGGGGTACTCCTACAATGAGCAGTTCTTC.

The gene calls are TRBV13 and TRBJ1-2; the match to TRBD1 covers 8 bases. Germline lookup yields CDR1 PRHDT and CDR2 FYEKMQ (reference sequence). This CDR3 is built from 14 residues. V shed 3 bases, J shed 6 bases, and the junction held 6 bases outside the gene matches. Written as DNA, the CDR3 is TGTGCCAGCAGCTTTGGACAGGGCATCAATGGCTACACCTTC. The encoded protein is CASSFGQGINGYTF.

The CDR3 here is CASSGLRDRLGEKLFF. CDR3 DNA: TGTGCCAGCAGTGGCCTCCGGGACAGGCTCGGGGAAAAACTGTTTTTT. This sequence joins TRBV6-1 and TRBJ1-4; TRBD1 agrees at 8 bases. The V and J ends lost 4 bases and 8 bases, in that order; junction bases with no gene match: 12. Germline lookup yields CDR1 MNHNS and CDR2 SASEGT. CDR3 length: 16 residues.